This T cell receptor beta chain derives from a study of blood T cell repertoires in COVID-19. The assay was immunoSEQ multiplex PCR, and TCRdb's table has in-frame clones only and misses some. The sample has a few hundred thousand clones; approximately 90% are singletons. Cohort 3 donors were reported recovered after two negative PCRs, clearance, or symptom resolution. The source is a woman aged 55-69 years who had recovered from COVID-19. Sequencing used PBMCs or T cells enriched from blood (not recorded which).

CDR3 in DNA: TGTGCCAGCTCACCAAATGGGCAGGGATCCTACGAGCAGTACTTC. It is translated as CASSPNGQGSYEQYF. The chain combines TRBV18 with TRBJ2-7; D might be TRBD1 (5 bases). V was clipped by 2 bases and J by 1 base, with 12 bases between them. This CDR3 is 15 amino acids long. Germline V gene sequence: CDR1 KGHSH, CDR2 LQKENI. Supplemented by reference TRBV18 and TRBJ2-7, the full variable domain reads NAGVMQNPRHLVRRRGQEARLRCSPMKGHSHVYWYRQLPEEGLKFMVYLQKENIIDESGMPKERFSAEFPKEGPSILRIQQVVRGDSAAYFCASSPNGQGSYEQYFGPGTRLTVT.